This section outlines one TCR beta chain sequence together with its context. With the read ending 3 residues before the CDR3 end, the germline J gene is used to fill in that end. This specimen belongs to a study of T cells in women clearing cervical HPV infection. Libraries were prepared by immunoSEQ multiplex PCR; TCRdb keeps only in-frame clonotypes and omits some of them. Its clone listing holds approximately 31,000 clones. The germline CDR1 and CDR2 sequences are SGHRS and YFSETQ. The CDR3 runs 15 residues. Trimming took 4 bases from V and 2 from J; bases not matched to a gene: 7. Specimen: blood buffy coat. The V call is TRBV5-1, the J call TRBJ2-5; 8 bases fit TRBD1. The sequence came from a woman between 18 and 69 years old with a cervical HPV16 infection that either progressed to CIN3+ or cleared (not recorded which). The sequenced CDR3 bases are TGCGCCAGCAGCCCTGCCCGACAGGGGCAAGAGACC. Residues: CASSPARQGQET. The whole CDR3 region reads CASSPARQGQETQYF.